This T cell receptor (beta chain) was captured by sequencing in a study of cytomegalovirus exposure and HLA in healthy donors. Study results and caveats: Common viral pathogens (according to a later analysis) appeared linked to several of the most significant clusters. TRBV6-2, TRBV6-3 and other indistinguishable V segments were excluded.

This CDR3 has 13 amino acids. The germline V gene encodes CDR1 MNHEY and CDR2 SMNVEV (reference sequence). J lost 5 bases, V lost 5 bases, and 4 bases had no gene match. The PCR made use of 60 Vbeta and 13 Jbeta primers. This table comes from immunoSEQ multiplex PCR, and its TCRdb copy is limited to in-frame clones, with some not included. The table lists roughly 200,000 clones, roughly 77% of them singletons. Regarding this clone: Its specificity is not known.

The receptor's source is a man between 40 and 49 years old in good health and CMV-seropositive. The rearrangement joins TRBV27 to TRBJ1-2, with 8 bases identical to TRBD1. Material: PBMCs. This CDR3 reads CASSTGGGYGYTF. The CDR3 region has the DNA TGTGCCAGCAGTACAGGGGGTGGGTATGGCTACACCTTC.